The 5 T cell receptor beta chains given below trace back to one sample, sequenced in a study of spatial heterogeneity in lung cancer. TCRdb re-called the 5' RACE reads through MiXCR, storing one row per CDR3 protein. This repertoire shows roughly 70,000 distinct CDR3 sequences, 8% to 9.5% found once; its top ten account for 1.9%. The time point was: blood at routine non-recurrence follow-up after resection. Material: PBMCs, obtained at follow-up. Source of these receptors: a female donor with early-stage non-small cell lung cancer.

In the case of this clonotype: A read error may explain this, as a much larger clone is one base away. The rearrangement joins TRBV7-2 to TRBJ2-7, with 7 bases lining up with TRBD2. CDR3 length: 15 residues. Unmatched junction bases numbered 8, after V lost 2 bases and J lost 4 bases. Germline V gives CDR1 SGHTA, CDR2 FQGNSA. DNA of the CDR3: TGTGCCAGCAGCTTAACCCCCGAGCGGGGATACGAGCAGTACTTC. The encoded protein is CASSLTPERGYEQYF. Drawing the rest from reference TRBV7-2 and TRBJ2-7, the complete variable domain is GAGVSQSPSNKVTEKGKDVELRCDPISGHTALYWYRQSLGQGLEFLIYFQGNSAPDKSGLPSDRFSAERTGGSVSTLTIQRTQQEDSAVYLCASSLTPERGYEQYFGPGTRLTVT.

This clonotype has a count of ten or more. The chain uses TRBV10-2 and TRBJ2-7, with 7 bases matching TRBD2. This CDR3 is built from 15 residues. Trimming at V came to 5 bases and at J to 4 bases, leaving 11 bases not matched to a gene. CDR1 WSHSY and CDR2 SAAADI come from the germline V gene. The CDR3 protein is CASSTVSGMPYEQYF. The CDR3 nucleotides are TGCGCCAGCAGTACCGTAAGCGGGATGCCGTACGAGCAGTACTTC.

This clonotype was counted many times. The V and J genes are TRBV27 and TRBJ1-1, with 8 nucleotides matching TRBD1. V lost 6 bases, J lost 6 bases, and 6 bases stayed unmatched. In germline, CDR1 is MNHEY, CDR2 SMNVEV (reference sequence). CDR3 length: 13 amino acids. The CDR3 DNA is TGTGCCAGCAGAGACAGGGGATCGGCTGAAGCTTTCTTT. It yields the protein CASRDRGSAEAFF.

CDR3 DNA: TGCGCCAGCAGCTTACTAGCGGGAGAGGGAGATACGCAGTATTTT. Its translation is CASSLLAGEGDTQYF. The rearrangement uses TRBV5-1 and TRBJ2-3; 11 bases map to TRBD2. The CDR3 totals 15 residues. V gave up 2 bases and J gave up 5 bases; unmatched junction bases: 4. Germline lookup yields CDR1 SGHRS and CDR2 YFSETQ.

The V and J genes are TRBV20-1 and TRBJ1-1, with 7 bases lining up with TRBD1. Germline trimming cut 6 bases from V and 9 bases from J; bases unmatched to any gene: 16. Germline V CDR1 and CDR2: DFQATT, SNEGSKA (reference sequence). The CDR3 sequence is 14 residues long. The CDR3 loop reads CSASRGTEVRKAFF. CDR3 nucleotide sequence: TGCAGTGCAAGCCGCGGGACAGAAGTCAGGAAAGCTTTCTTT.